The 6 T cell receptor beta chains presented below share a single source sample, sequenced in a study of PD-1 blockade in classical Hodgkin lymphoma. Specified time point: newly diagnosed, previously untreated cHL patient sample. CD8+ T cell isolation from thawed PBMCs was performed by magnetic negative selection. TCRdb keeps only in-frame clones here, not all; method: immunoSEQ multiplex PCR. The table records 4,300 or so clones, roughly 86% of them present only once. Input material: CD8+ T cells from blood. These receptors all stem from a human donor with classical Hodgkin lymphoma.

CDR3 sequence reads: CSAGLAGLSYEQYF. The CDR3 DNA reads TGCAGCGCAGGGTTAGCGGGCCTGTCCTACGAGCAGTACTTC. The genes are TRBV29-1 and TRBJ2-7; 7 bases are a match to TRBD2. CDR1 SQVTM and CDR2 ANQGSEA come from the germline V gene. Unmatched junction bases numbered 10, after V lost 7 bases and J lost 1 base. This CDR3 has 14 residues.

The V gene is TRBV5-1, the J gene TRBJ2-2; 10 bases fit TRBD2. The CDR3 extends over 15 amino acids. Germline CDR1 and CDR2: SGHRS and YFSETQ. Unmatched junction bases numbered 4, after V lost 2 bases and J lost 6 bases. This CDR3 is CASSLNLAGAGELFF. The DNA of the CDR3 is TGCGCCAGCAGCTTAAACCTAGCGGGAGCCGGGGAGCTGTTTTTT.

This clone was observed a few times. The V and J genes are TRBV4-2 and TRBJ1-5; no firm D call. The CDR3 runs to 15 residues. The V gene's germline CDR1 is LGHNA and CDR2 YNFKEQ. V was trimmed by 0 bases and J by 2 bases, leaving 8 bases between them. CDR3 DNA sequence: TGTGCCAGCAGCCAAGAAGGACTGGGCAATCAGCCCCAGCATTTT. This codes for CASSQEGLGNQPQHF.

This clone occurred once. The chain employs TRBV6-5 and TRBJ2-7; D gene unclear. This CDR3 comprises 14 residues. CDR1 is MNHEY and CDR2 is SVGAGI in the germline V gene. Trimming shortened V by 2 bases and J by 0 bases, and 8 bases separated the two germline ends. CDR3 sequence: CASSYGYFSYEQYF. CDR3 DNA: TGTGCCAGCAGTTACGGCTACTTCTCCTACGAGCAGTACTTC.

The gene calls are TRBV10-3 and TRBJ2-2, with a weak D call TRBD2 (6 bases). The V end was cut by 3 bases, the J end by 6 bases, with 17 bases between. Germline CDR1 reads ENHRY; CDR2 reads SYGVKD. This CDR3 spans 16 amino acids. The CDR3: CAISEDLWTGAGELFF. In DNA form, the CDR3 reads TGTGCCATCAGTGAAGATCTATGGACGGGGGCCGGGGAGCTGTTTTTT.

J is TRBJ2-1 and V is TRBV7-2; D not resolved. The V end was cut by 2 bases, the J end by 9 bases, with 8 bases between. Germline V CDR1 and CDR2: SGHTA, FQGNSA. The CDR3 totals 12 residues. The CDR3 spells CASSLYGTEQFF. The CDR3 nucleotides read TGTGCCAGCAGCTTATATGGCACTGAGCAGTTCTTC.